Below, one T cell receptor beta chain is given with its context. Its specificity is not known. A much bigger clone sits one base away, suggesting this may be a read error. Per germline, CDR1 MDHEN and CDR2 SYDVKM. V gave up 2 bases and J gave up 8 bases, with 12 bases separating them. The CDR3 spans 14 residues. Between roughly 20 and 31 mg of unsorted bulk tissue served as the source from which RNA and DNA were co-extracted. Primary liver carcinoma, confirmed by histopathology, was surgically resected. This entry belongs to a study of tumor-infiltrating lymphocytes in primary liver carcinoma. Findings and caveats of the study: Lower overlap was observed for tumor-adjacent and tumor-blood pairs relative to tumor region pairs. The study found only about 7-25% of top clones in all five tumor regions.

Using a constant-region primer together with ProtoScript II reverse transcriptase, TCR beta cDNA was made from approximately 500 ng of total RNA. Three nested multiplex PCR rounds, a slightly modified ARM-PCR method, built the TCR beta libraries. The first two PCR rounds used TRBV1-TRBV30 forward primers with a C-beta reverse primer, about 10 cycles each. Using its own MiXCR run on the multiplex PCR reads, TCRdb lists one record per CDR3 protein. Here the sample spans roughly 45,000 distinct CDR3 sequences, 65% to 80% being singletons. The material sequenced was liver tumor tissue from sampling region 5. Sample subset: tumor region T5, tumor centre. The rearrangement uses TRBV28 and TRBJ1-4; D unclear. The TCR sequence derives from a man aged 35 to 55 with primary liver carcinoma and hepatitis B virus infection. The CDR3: CASSLNKINEKLFF. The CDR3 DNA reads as TGTGCCAGCAGTTTAAACAAGATAAACGAAAAACTGTTTTTT.